These T cell receptor beta chains were read from a single sample in a study of T cells in Graves' hyperthyroidism and ophthalmopathy. Each CDR3 protein is one row after TCRdb ran MiXCR on the multiplex PCR reads. The sample has about 600,000 distinct CDR3 sequences; about a sixth are singletons. The sample consisted of blood. The receptors derive from a woman in her 40s with Graves' ophthalmopathy. CDR3s include the opening cysteine and the closing phenylalanine or tryptophan. The order of the fields is D gene, J gene, V gene, clone size, CDR3 protein, CDR3 DNA. The D gene is left open where the match is weak. The size entry is marked missing in some rows and otherwise reads once, few, many or a size class.

>NA|TRBJ2-7|TRBV7-9|NA
CASSRELVTPTYEQYF
TGTGCCAGCAGCCGGGAGCTAGTTACACCGACCTACGAGCAGTACTTC
>NA|TRBJ2-7|TRBV30|many
CAWSRRVSGEAYEQYF
TGTGCCTGGAGTCGACGGGTGTCGGGAGAGGCCTACGAGCAGTACTTC
>TRBD2|TRBJ2-5|TRBV11-2|many
CASSDPGLAGVETQYF
TGTGCCAGCAGCGACCCGGGACTAGCGGGAGTGGAGACCCAGTACTTC
>NA|TRBJ1-5|TRBV7-2|many
CASSLGGANNQPQHF
TGTGCCAGCAGCCTGGGAGGAGCCAACAATCAGCCCCAGCATTTT
>NA|TRBJ2-5|TRBV6-9|NA
CASSSGGAAATQYF
TGTGCCAGCAGTTCAGGGGGGGCCGCCGCGACCCAGTACTTC
>TRBD1|TRBJ1-5|TRBV19|NA
CASSRTGGENQPQHF
TGTGCCAGTAGTAGGACAGGGGGCGAAAATCAGCCCCAGCATTTT
>NA|TRBJ1-4|TRBV28|few
CASSFGTPGKLFF
TGTGCCAGCAGTTTTGGGACACCGGGTAAACTGTTTTTT
>NA|TRBJ2-3|TRBV12-3/TRBV12-4|many
CASSPAGLTQYF
TGTGCCAGCAGCCCCGCCGGACTTACGCAGTATTTT
>TRBD1|TRBJ2-4|TRBV6-1|NA
CASSDTSGTGSNIQYF
TGTGCCAGCAGTGATACTTCCGGGACAGGGTCGAACATTCAGTACTTC
>NA|TRBJ2-3|TRBV3-1|many
CASRPWADTDTQYF
TGTGCCAGCAGACCGTGGGCGGACACAGATACGCAGTATTTT
>NA|TRBJ2-3|TRBV2|many
CASSYRVGTQYF
TGTGCCAGCAGTTACAGAGTGGGTACGCAGTATTTT
>NA|TRBJ1-6|TRBV30|few
CAWDQGINNSPLHF
TGTGCCTGGGACCAGGGGATCAATAATTCACCCCTCCACTTT
>NA|TRBJ2-7|TRBV5-1|NA
CASSLPSAAYEQYF
TGCGCCAGCAGCTTGCCCTCGGCCGCCTACGAGCAGTACTTC
>TRBD2|TRBJ2-7|TRBV11-2|NA
CASSGGLAGGGEQYF
TGTGCCAGCAGCGGGGGACTAGCGGGAGGAGGTGAGCAGTACTTC
>NA|TRBJ2-1|TRBV20-1|NA
CSAGPGQLYNEQFF
TGCAGTGCGGGGCCGGGACAACTGTACAATGAGCAGTTCTTC
>NA|TRBJ2-1|TRBV5-1|many
CASSLASTSNEQFF
TGCGCCAGCAGCTTGGCCTCGACTAGCAATGAGCAGTTCTTC
>TRBD1|TRBJ1-2|TRBV2|few
CANRGQGGYTF
TGTGCCAACAGGGGGCAAGGGGGCTACACCTTC
>NA|TRBJ2-2|TRBV9|NA
CASSVSDSLYTGELFF
TGTGCCAGCAGCGTTAGCGACTCTCTCTACACCGGGGAGCTGTTTTTT
>NA|TRBJ2-1|TRBV20-1|few
CSASGGPSYNEQFF
TGCAGTGCTAGCGGGGGGCCCTCCTACAATGAGCAGTTCTTC
>NA|TRBJ2-3|TRBV27|NA
CASSLWDKGFGTQYF
TGTGCCAGCAGTTTGTGGGACAAAGGCTTCGGTACGCAGTATTTT
>TRBD1|TRBJ2-7|TRBV27|many
CASSFSGGYEQYF
TGTGCCAGCAGTTTTTCAGGGGGCTACGAGCAGTACTTC
>NA|TRBJ2-1|TRBV20-1|few
CSALGKPFGSNEQFF
TGCAGTGCGCTGGGGAAACCCTTCGGGTCCAATGAGCAGTTCTTC
>NA|TRBJ1-5|TRBV6-5|NA
CASSYSSHSNQPQHF
TGTGCCAGCAGTTACTCGAGTCATAGCAATCAGCCCCAGCATTTT
>TRBD2|TRBJ2-3|TRBV19|NA
CASSPGQGRRSGRPTDTQYF
TGTGCCAGTAGTCCCGGCCAGGGAAGGAGAAGCGGGAGGCCCACAGATACGCAGTATTTT
>NA|TRBJ2-5|TRBV20-1|NA
CSARTRNQETQYF
TGCAGTGCTAGAACCCGCAACCAAGAGACCCAGTACTTC
>NA|TRBJ2-3|TRBV18|many
CASSPSQRTDTQYF
TGTGCCAGCTCACCAAGTCAAAGGACAGATACGCAGTATTTT
>NA|TRBJ1-5|TRBV4-2|NA
CASSQDSRAEANQPQHF
TGTGCCAGCAGCCAAGATTCCCGGGCCGAGGCAAATCAGCCCCAGCATTTT
>TRBD2|TRBJ2-1|TRBV6-5|few
CASSSGLAGYSSYNEQFF
TGTGCCAGCAGTTCGGGACTAGCGGGCTACAGCTCCTACAATGAGCAGTTCTTC
>TRBD1|TRBJ1-1|TRBV6-5|NA
CASSYDRGRLNTEAFF
TGTGCCAGCAGTTACGACAGGGGGCGATTGAACACTGAAGCTTTCTTT
>TRBD2|TRBJ2-3|TRBV28|many
CASTPLAGGPSSTDTQYF
TGTGCCAGCACCCCACTAGCGGGAGGGCCTTCTAGCACAGATACGCAGTATTTT
>NA|TRBJ1-5|TRBV20-1|once
CSAERDPPVGAISPQHF
TGCAGTGCTGAGCGGGATCCCCCAGTTGGAGCAATCAGCCCCCAGCATTTT
>TRBD1|TRBJ1-4|TRBV2|NA
CASGRQGLANEKLFF
TGTGCCAGCGGGAGACAGGGGCTGGCTAATGAAAAACTGTTTTTT
>TRBD1|TRBJ2-7|TRBV12-3/TRBV12-4|many
CASSRDREDEQYF
TGTGCCAGCAGTCGGGACAGGGAGGACGAGCAGTACTTC
>NA|TRBJ2-3|TRBV5-1|NA
CASSLWAATDTQYF
TGCGCCAGCAGCTTGTGGGCGGCCACAGATACGCAGTATTTT
>TRBD2|TRBJ2-6|TRBV5-1|NA
CASSSGTSGGWANVLTF
TGCGCCAGCAGCTCCGGGACTAGCGGGGGGTGGGCCAACGTCCTGACTTTC
>NA|TRBJ1-1|TRBV20-1|many
CSARPLLTEAFF
TGCAGTGCAAGACCCTTACTGACTGAAGCTTTCTTT
>NA|TRBJ2-1|TRBV20-1|NA
CSAVTGLHNEQFF
TGCAGTGCTGTGACAGGACTACACAATGAGCAGTTCTTC
>NA|TRBJ1-1|TRBV27|few
CASSLMPANTEAFF
TGTGCCAGCAGTTTAATGCCAGCCAACACTGAAGCTTTCTTT
>TRBD1|TRBJ2-3|TRBV11-1|many
CASSGQGLGLDTQYF
TGTGCCAGCAGCGGACAGGGCCTTGGGCTTGATACGCAGTATTTT
>NA|TRBJ2-5|TRBV7-2|many
CASSLGAGRYETQYF
TGTGCCAGCAGTCTAGGGGCAGGGAGGTACGAGACCCAGTACTTC
>NA|TRBJ1-1|TRBV6-1|few
CASSEQDTKAFF
TGTGCCAGCAGTGAACAGGACACCAAAGCTTTCTTT
>TRBD2|TRBJ2-5|TRBV27|many
CASSSYEAGAETQYF
TGTGCCAGCAGTTCTTATGAAGCGGGAGCCGAGACCCAGTACTTC
>NA|TRBJ1-3|TRBV14|few
CASSLSPDTIYF
TGTGCCAGCAGCCTATCACCGGACACCATATATTTT
>NA|TRBJ2-2|TRBV9|few
CASSSRTTGELFF
TGTGCCAGCAGCTCAAGGACGACCGGGGAGCTGTTTTTT
>TRBD2|TRBJ2-3|TRBV9|few
CASSSTFGTSGSTDTQYF
TGTGCCAGCAGCTCGACCTTCGGGACTAGCGGTAGCACAGATACGCAGTATTTT
>NA|TRBJ2-2|TRBV3-1|NA
CASSQAKTNTGELFF
TGTGCCAGCAGCCAGGCGAAGACGAACACCGGGGAGCTGTTTTTT
>TRBD2|TRBJ2-1|TRBV20-1|NA
CSAGTSGRKIGEQFF
TGCAGTGCAGGGACTAGCGGGAGGAAAATTGGTGAGCAGTTCTTC
>NA|TRBJ2-3|TRBV10-2|few
CATRVMGVADTQYF
TGCGCCACCCGGGTCATGGGGGTGGCAGATACGCAGTATTTT
>TRBD2|TRBJ2-3|TRBV30|NA
CAWSVGTSGRGTDTQYF
TGTGCCTGGAGTGTAGGGACTAGCGGGAGAGGCACAGATACGCAGTATTTT
>NA|TRBJ1-4|TRBV28|many
CASSFGGGNEKLFF
TGTGCCAGCAGTTTTGGCGGCGGCAATGAAAAACTGTTTTTT